These 29 T cell receptor beta chains came from one sample sequenced in a study of T-cell memory formation after mild COVID-19. TCRdb reanalysed the 5' RACE reads using MiXCR and keeps one entry per CDR3 protein. The top ten hold approximately 8.1% of the sample, which has roughly 510,000 distinct CDR3 sequences, 15% to 20% seen once. The sequenced sample consisted of PBMCs or a T cell subset sorted from them (not recorded which). The receptors originated from an adult woman who had mild COVID-19 (a few samples of this study predate the infection). Cell type and time point are not known.

The sample holds a few counts of this clonotype. The chain joins TRBV7-9 to TRBJ2-7; tentative D call: TRBD1 (6 bases). Trimming removed 1 base from V and 4 bases from J, with 11 bases in between. Germline CDR1 SEHNR, CDR2 FQNEAQ (reference sequence). CDR3 size: 14 residues. CDR3 coding DNA: TGTGCCAGCAGCTTAGTGGACAGACTTTACGAGCAGTACTTC. Translated, it gives CASSLVDRLYEQYF.

This clonotype was seen only a few times. V and J are TRBV12-3 or TRBV12-4 and TRBJ2-7; D is possibly TRBD1 or TRBD2 (5 bases each). V lost 5 bases to trimming and J lost 7 bases, with 18 bases between them. The CDR3 length is 14 residues. For the CDR3, the DNA is TGTGCCAGCAGTCCGGGGCAACCGCCCCGGGAGCAGTACTTC. Its translation is CASSPGQPPREQYF.

The V and J genes are TRBV30 and TRBJ2-3, with D tentatively TRBD2 (6 bases). The germline gives CDR1 GTSNPN, CDR2 SVGIG (reference sequence). Trimming stripped 6 bases from V and 6 bases from J, with 19 bases between. CDR3 length: 14 residues. DNA for the CDR3: TGTGCCTGCCTGGAGGCGGGGTCCCTCGATACGCAGTATTTT. Residues: CACLEAGSLDTQYF.

This clonotype showed up many times. The chain employs TRBV27 and TRBJ2-2, with 7 bases aligning to TRBD2. The CDR3 is 15 residues long. Trimming took 3 bases from V and 5 from J; bases not matched to a gene: 6. Germline values: CDR1 MNHEY, CDR2 SMNVEV (reference sequence). The CDR3 DNA reads TGTGCCAGCAGTTTCACGCAGGGAGGGACCGGGGAGCTGTTTTTT. Protein sequence: CASSFTQGGTGELFF.

This chain joins TRBV18 and TRBJ2-3; D possibly corresponds to TRBD1 (6 bases). Germline V gene sequence: CDR1 KGHSH, CDR2 LQKENI. The ends were cut back, 3 bases at V and 4 bases at J, with 14 bases in the middle. The CDR3 is 15 residues long. CDR3 amino acids: CASSPITGQSDTQYF. The CDR3 region has the DNA TGTGCCAGCTCACCCATAACAGGGCAATCAGATACGCAGTATTTT.

The J gene is TRBJ2-1, the V gene TRBV7-9; D perhaps matches TRBD2 (6 bases). The germline V and J ends were trimmed by 7 bases and 3 bases, with 19 bases remaining between them. The CDR3 runs to 16 residues. Germline CDR1 reads SEHNR; CDR2 reads FQNEAQ (reference sequence). The CDR3 region has the DNA TGTGCCAGCAATGGGGGGTCCGGGACTGACTACAATGAGCAGTTCTTC. Its translation: CASNGGSGTDYNEQFF.

J is TRBJ2-7 and V is TRBV9; TRBD2 aligns across 7 bases. V trimming: 3 bases; J trimming: 7 bases; junction bases outside the gene matches: 13. The germline CDR1 and CDR2 sequences are SGDLS and YYNGEE. The CDR3 is made up of 15 amino acids. The CDR3 DNA reads TGTGCCAGCAGCGCCCCCGGGACTACCGCGGGGGAGCAGTACTTC. It codes for CASSAPGTTAGEQYF.

This clonotype was counted between two and nine times. V gene TRBV6-4 combines with J gene TRBJ1-6; TRBD1 agrees at 7 bases. CDR3 length: 12 residues. Germline CDR1 and CDR2: MRHNA and SNTAGT. Trimming took 10 bases from V and 7 from J; bases not matched to a gene: 4. The CDR3 DNA sequence: TGTGCCATTGGACAGGCCAATTCACCCCTCCACTTT. It yields the protein CAIGQANSPLHF.

The chain has TRBV11-3 and TRBJ1-3; D is possibly TRBD1 (5 bases). Trimming removed 6 bases from V and 0 bases from J, with 9 bases in between. Looked up from germline, CDR1 is SGHNT and CDR2 is YENEEA. This CDR3 has 14 amino acids. CDR3 sequence (DNA): TGTGCCAGCAGGGGGCGAAACTCTGGAAACACCATATATTTT. Translating gives CASRGRNSGNTIYF.

This chain joins TRBV7-7 and TRBJ2-7; 7 positions match TRBD2. CDR3 length equals 14 residues. With 7 bases clipped from V and 2 bases from J, the junction kept 8 bases outside the gene matches. CDR1 and CDR2 from the germline V gene are SSHAT and FNYEAQ (reference sequence). CDR3: CASTLAEDTYEQYF. DNA of the CDR3: TGTGCCAGCACCCTAGCGGAAGATACCTACGAGCAGTACTTC. Using reference TRBV7-7 and TRBJ2-7 for the parts outside the CDR3, the full variable domain is GAGVSQSPRYKVTKRGQDVTLRCDPISSHATLYWYQQALGQGPEFLTYFNYEAQPDKSGLPSDRFSAERPEGSISTLTIQRTEQRDSAMYRCASTLAEDTYEQYFGPGTRLTVT.

CDR3 nucleotide sequence: TGCGCCAGCAGCTCCGGATCCCCTGGACAGGGGGCGCTTATAGGCTACACCTTC. Protein product: CASSSGSPGQGALIGYTF. This chain uses TRBV5-1 with TRBJ1-2, with 11 bases lining up with TRBD1. V lost 3 bases to trimming and J lost 8 bases; unmatched junction nucleotides: 18. Germline CDR1 SGHRS, CDR2 YFSETQ. The length of the CDR3 is 18 residues.

The V call is TRBV12-3 or TRBV12-4, the J call TRBJ1-2; D gene unclear. The V gene lost 6 bases and the J gene lost 0 bases, with 8 bases spanning the gap. The CDR3 is 13 amino acids. As DNA, the CDR3 is TGTGCCAGCAGCGTGCAGGCTAACTATGGCTACACCTTC. It yields the protein CASSVQANYGYTF.

The V call is TRBV6-1, the J call TRBJ1-1; D may be TRBD1 (5 bases). Trimming left V 6 bases short and J 0 bases short, with 17 bases between. CDR1 and CDR2 (germline): MNHNS, SASEGT. CDR3 length: 16 amino acids. CDR3 sequence reads: CASSVSGLSVNTEAFF. CDR3 in DNA: TGTGCCAGCAGCGTTTCGGGACTCTCAGTGAACACTGAAGCTTTCTTT.

The gene calls are TRBV12-3 or TRBV12-4 and TRBJ1-2, with 7 bases aligning to TRBD1. This CDR3 has 14 amino acids. V shed 3 bases and J 7 bases; nucleotides not matched to a gene: 8. The CDR3, as DNA: TGTGCCAGCAGTTTCGCCAACAGGGGCGGTGGCTACACCTTC. Protein: CASSFANRGGGYTF.

This clonotype was recorded a few times. V usage is TRBV7-2 and J usage is TRBJ2-3; D is perhaps TRBD1 (5 bases). Germline CDR1 reads SGHTA; CDR2 reads FQGNSA. Trimming took off 0 bases at V and 4 bases at J, with 11 bases between the two ends. There are 15 residues in the CDR3. CDR3 region: CASSLAGPAPDTQYF. The CDR3 nucleotides read TGTGCCAGCAGCTTAGCGGGGCCAGCGCCAGATACGCAGTATTTT.

This chain connects TRBV20-1 to TRBJ2-5, with 12 bases matching TRBD2. The V gene's germline CDR1 is DFQATT and CDR2 SNEGSKA (reference sequence). The J segment lost 3 bases and the V segment lost 0 bases, leaving 5 bases of the junction unmatched. This CDR3 region has 16 residues. CDR3 nucleotide sequence: TGCAGTGCTAGAGATCCTACTAGCGGGGGGAAAGAGACCCAGTACTTC. Translation: CSARDPTSGGKETQYF.

The chain joins TRBV7-2 to TRBJ2-1; 7 bases fit TRBD2. This CDR3 spans 16 amino acids. Unmatched junction bases numbered 5, after V lost 1 base and J lost 2 bases. Germline loops: CDR1 SGHTA, CDR2 FQGNSA. DNA for the CDR3: TGTGCCAGCAGCTTAGAGACAAGCGGGACCTACAATGAGCAGTTCTTC. Its protein product is CASSLETSGTYNEQFF.

For this clonotype: This CDR3 is missing its conserved last phenylalanine or tryptophan, likely due to a read error. The CDR3 bases are TGTGCCACCGGGACAGGGAGTTACAATGAGCAGTTCTTA. It encodes CATGTGSYNEQFL. The chain combines TRBV6-1 with TRBJ2-1; 9 nucleotides line up with TRBD1. The CDR3 runs 13 residues. The junction had 5 bases not matched to a gene; V was cut back by 10 bases and J by 4 bases. CDR1 is MNHNS, CDR2 SASEGT, per germline.

This clonotype was observed at least ten times. This chain joins TRBV5-1 and TRBJ2-5, with D possibly TRBD2 on 6 matching bases. Trimming removed 4 bases from V and 5 bases from J, with 15 bases in between. The germline V gene encodes CDR1 SGHRS and CDR2 YFSETQ. The CDR3 has 14 residues. The CDR3 nucleotides are TGCGCCAGCAGCCGGGACTCGGGGCAGGAGACCCAGTACTTC. It yields the protein CASSRDSGQETQYF.

This clonotype was recorded a few times. V and J are TRBV19 and TRBJ1-2; D is unresolved. This CDR3 contains 12 residues. The V end was cut by 1 base, the J end by 3 bases, with 3 bases between. In germline, CDR1 is LNHDA, CDR2 SQIVND (reference sequence). CDR3 protein: CASSIGDYGYTF. CDR3 DNA: TGTGCCAGTAGTATAGGGGACTATGGCTACACCTTC. Full variable domain (rest looked up from reference TRBV19 and TRBJ1-2): DGGITQSPKYLFRKEGQNVTLSCEQNLNHDAMYWYRQDPGQGLRLIYYSQIVNDFQKGDIAEGYSVSREKKESFPLTVTSAQKNPTAFYLCASSIGDYGYTFGSGTRLTVV.

The rearrangement uses TRBV7-8 and TRBJ1-1; D gene ambiguous. This CDR3 has 16 amino acids. V was trimmed by 3 bases and J by 1 base, leaving 15 bases between them. Germline V CDR1 and CDR2: SGHVS, FQNEAQ. Written as DNA, the CDR3 is TGTGCCAGCAGCTTCAACCCTGAGATGAGGAACACTGAAGCTTTCTTT. Translated, it gives CASSFNPEMRNTEAFF.

This clonotype turned up a few times. J is TRBJ1-1 and V is TRBV6-1, with 11 bases aligning to TRBD1. CDR3 length: 20 residues. Germline V gene lookup returns CDR1 MNHNS and CDR2 SASEGT. With 6 bases clipped from V and 3 bases from J, the junction kept 21 bases outside the gene matches. The CDR3 protein is CASRGNSGQGAPKGDTEAFF. CDR3 sequence (DNA): TGTGCCAGCAGGGGTAACAGCGGACAGGGGGCACCCAAGGGAGACACTGAAGCTTTCTTT.

The rearrangement uses TRBV6-2 or TRBV6-3 and TRBJ2-2; D is possibly TRBD1 (5 bases). CDR1 is MNHEY, CDR2 SVGEGT, per germline. V lost 5 bases to trimming and J lost 3 bases, with 16 bases between them. The CDR3 spans 16 residues. The CDR3: CASSDIRVADTGELFF. The CDR3 coding sequence is TGTGCCAGCAGTGACATCAGGGTGGCGGACACCGGGGAGCTGTTTTTT.

This clonotype showed up just a few times. The V call is TRBV9, the J call TRBJ1-1; 8 bases are shared with TRBD1. Per the germline V gene, CDR1 is SGDLS and CDR2 is YYNGEE. V trimming: 5 bases; J trimming: 1 base; junction bases outside the gene matches: 10. The CDR3 has 16 residues. The CDR3 region is CASSTDRGLSNTEAFF. The CDR3 DNA reads TGTGCCAGCAGTACTGACAGGGGACTCTCGAACACTGAAGCTTTCTTT.

This clonotype appeared a single time. A read error may account for a junction end that differs from germline. CDR3 bases: TGTGCCGGCAGTTTAAGAGGGGGGAACACCGGGGAGCTGTTTTTT. Amino acid sequence: CAGSLRGGNTGELFF. The chain couples TRBV12-3 or TRBV12-4 to TRBJ2-2; weak D call: TRBD1 (6 bases). The CDR3 contains 15 residues.

There are a few counts of this clonotype. The J gene is TRBJ2-1, the V gene TRBV29-1; perhaps TRBD1 as D (6 bases). Looked up from germline, CDR1 is SQVTM and CDR2 is ANQGSEA. This CDR3 is built from 15 residues. V shed 1 base and J shed 5 bases, with 15 bases lying between them. The CDR3 sequence is CSVEALTGLHNEQFF. The CDR3 coding sequence is TGCAGCGTTGAAGCGTTAACAGGGCTACACAATGAGCAGTTCTTC.

The chain has TRBV12-3 or TRBV12-4 and TRBJ1-1, with 7 positions matching TRBD1. The CDR3 runs 14 residues. V was clipped by 3 bases and J by 6 bases; unmatched bases: 7. The DNA of the CDR3 is TGTGCCAGCAGTTTGGGGGACAGCGGGCCTGAAGCTTTCTTT. As protein: CASSLGDSGPEAFF.

The chain couples TRBV20-1 to TRBJ1-2; 9 bases are a match to TRBD1. The CDR3 is made up of 13 amino acids. V shed 3 bases and J 8 bases; nucleotides not matched to a gene: 7. Germline-derived CDR1 and CDR2 are DFQATT and SNEGSKA (reference sequence). In DNA, the CDR3 is TGCAGTGCTAGTCAACAGGGGGCCGACGGCTACACCTTC. The encoded protein is CSASQQGADGYTF.

This clonotype was seen more than once but under ten times. The chain couples TRBV20-1 to TRBJ2-1; TRBD2 agrees at 8 bases. Trimming removed 6 bases from V and 7 bases from J; junction bases left unmatched: 11. The CDR3 has 14 residues. Germline CDR1 reads DFQATT; CDR2 reads SNEGSKA (reference sequence). The chain's CDR3 is CSASTGTSRNEQFF. The CDR3 DNA reads as TGCAGTGCCTCGACCGGGACTAGTCGTAATGAGCAGTTCTTC.